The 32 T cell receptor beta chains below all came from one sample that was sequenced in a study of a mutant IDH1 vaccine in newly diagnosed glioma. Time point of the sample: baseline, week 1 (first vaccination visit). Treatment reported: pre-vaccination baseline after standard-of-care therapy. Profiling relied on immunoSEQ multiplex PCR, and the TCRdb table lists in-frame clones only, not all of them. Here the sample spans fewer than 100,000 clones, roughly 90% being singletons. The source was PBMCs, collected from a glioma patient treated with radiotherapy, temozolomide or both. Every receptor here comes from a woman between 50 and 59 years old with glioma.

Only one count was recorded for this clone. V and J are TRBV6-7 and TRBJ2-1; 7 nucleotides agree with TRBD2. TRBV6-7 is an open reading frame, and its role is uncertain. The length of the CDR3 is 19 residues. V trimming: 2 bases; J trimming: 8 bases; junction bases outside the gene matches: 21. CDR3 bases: TGTGCCAGCAGTTACCCCTGGAAGGCTAGCGGTTGCCTACGGGATGAGCAGTTCTTC. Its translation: CASSYPWKASGCLRDEQFF.

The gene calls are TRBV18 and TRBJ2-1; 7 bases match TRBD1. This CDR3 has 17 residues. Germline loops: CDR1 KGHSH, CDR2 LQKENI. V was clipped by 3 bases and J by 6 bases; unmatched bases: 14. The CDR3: CASSPPTGPLRGNEQFF. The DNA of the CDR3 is TGTGCCAGCTCACCCCCGACAGGGCCGTTAAGGGGCAATGAGCAGTTCTTC.

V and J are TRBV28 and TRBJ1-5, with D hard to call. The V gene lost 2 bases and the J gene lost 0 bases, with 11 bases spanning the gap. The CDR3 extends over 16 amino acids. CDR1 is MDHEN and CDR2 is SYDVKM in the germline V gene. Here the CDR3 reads CASSLRTGYSNQPQHF. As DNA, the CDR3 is TGTGCCAGCAGTTTAAGGACGGGATATAGCAATCAGCCCCAGCATTTT.

CDR3 loop: CASTGTDYYNEQFF. CDR3 nucleotides: TGTGCCTCGACCGGGACCGACTACTACAATGAGCAGTTCTTC. The chain couples TRBV30 to TRBJ2-1; D may correspond to TRBD1 or TRBD2 (5 bases each). The V and J ends lost 7 bases and 3 bases respectively, with 16 bases between them. The CDR3 totals 14 residues. Germline values: CDR1 GTSNPN, CDR2 SVGIG (reference sequence).

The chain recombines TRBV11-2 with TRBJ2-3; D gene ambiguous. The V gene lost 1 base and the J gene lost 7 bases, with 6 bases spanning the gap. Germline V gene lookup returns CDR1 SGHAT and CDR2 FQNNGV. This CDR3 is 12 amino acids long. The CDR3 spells CASSLVLHTQYF. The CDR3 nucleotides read TGTGCCAGCAGCTTAGTCCTGCATACGCAGTATTTT.

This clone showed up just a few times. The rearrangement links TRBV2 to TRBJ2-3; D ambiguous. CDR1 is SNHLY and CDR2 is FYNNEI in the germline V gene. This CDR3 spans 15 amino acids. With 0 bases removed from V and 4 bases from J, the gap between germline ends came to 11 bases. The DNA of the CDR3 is TGTGCCAGCAGTGAAGCGAAGGTATTAGCAGATACGCAGTATTTT. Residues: CASSEAKVLADTQYF.

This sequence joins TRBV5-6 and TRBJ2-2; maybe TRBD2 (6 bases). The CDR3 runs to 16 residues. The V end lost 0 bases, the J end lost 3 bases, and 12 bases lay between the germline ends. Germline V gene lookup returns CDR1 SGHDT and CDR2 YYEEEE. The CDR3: CASSLAGEIYTGELFF. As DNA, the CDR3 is TGTGCCAGCAGCTTGGCGGGGGAGATTTACACCGGGGAGCTGTTTTTT.

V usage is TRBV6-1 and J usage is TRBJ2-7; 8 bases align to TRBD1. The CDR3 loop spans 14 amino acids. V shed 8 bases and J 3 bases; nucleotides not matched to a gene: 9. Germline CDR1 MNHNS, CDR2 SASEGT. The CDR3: CASGTTGVGYEQYF. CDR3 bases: TGTGCCAGCGGTACGACAGGGGTAGGCTACGAGCAGTACTTC.

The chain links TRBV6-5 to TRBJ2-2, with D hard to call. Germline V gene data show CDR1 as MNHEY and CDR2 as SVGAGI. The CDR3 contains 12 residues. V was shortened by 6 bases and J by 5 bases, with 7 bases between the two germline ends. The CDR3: CASRRRTGELFF. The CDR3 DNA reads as TGTGCCAGCAGGCGGAGAACCGGGGAGCTGTTTTTT.

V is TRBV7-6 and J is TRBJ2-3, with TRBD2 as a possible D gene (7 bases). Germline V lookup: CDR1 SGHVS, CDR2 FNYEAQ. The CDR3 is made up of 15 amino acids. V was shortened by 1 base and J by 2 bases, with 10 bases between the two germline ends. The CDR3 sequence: CASSLGGGDTDTQYF. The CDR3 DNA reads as TGTGCCAGCAGCTTAGGGGGGGGCGACACAGATACGCAGTATTTT.

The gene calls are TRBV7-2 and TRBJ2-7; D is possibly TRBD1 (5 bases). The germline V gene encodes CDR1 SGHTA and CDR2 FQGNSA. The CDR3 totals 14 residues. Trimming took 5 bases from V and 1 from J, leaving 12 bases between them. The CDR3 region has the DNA TGTGCCAGCAGCACAGACAGCCTATCCTACGAGCAGTACTTC. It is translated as CASSTDSLSYEQYF.

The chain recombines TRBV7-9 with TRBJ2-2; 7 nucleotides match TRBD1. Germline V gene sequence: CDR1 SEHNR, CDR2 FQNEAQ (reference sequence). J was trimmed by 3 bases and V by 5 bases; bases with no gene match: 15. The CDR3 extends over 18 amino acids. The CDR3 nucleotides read TGTGCCAGCAGCCTGCGCCCAAATCGGGACAGTTACACCGGGGAGCTGTTTTTT. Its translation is CASSLRPNRDSYTGELFF.

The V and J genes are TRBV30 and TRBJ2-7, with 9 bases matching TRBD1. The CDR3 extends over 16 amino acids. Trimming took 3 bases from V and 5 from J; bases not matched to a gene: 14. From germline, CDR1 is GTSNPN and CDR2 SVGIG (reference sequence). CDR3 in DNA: TGTGCCTGGAGCGGTAGAATCCCAGGACAGGGGCACGAGCAGTACTTC. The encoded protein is CAWSGRIPGQGHEQYF. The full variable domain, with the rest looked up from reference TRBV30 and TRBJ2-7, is SQTIHQWPATLVQPVGSPLSLECTVEGTSNPNLYWYRQAAGRGLQLLFYSVGIGQISSEVPQNLSASRPQDRQFILSSKKLLLSDSGFYLCAWSGRIPGQGHEQYFGPGTRLTVT.

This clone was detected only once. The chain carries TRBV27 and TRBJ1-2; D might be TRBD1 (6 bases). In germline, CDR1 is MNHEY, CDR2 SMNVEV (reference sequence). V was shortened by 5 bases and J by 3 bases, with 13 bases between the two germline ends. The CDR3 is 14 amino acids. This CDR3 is CASSPVDRYYGYTF. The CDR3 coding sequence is TGTGCCAGCAGTCCAGTCGACAGGTACTATGGCTACACCTTC.

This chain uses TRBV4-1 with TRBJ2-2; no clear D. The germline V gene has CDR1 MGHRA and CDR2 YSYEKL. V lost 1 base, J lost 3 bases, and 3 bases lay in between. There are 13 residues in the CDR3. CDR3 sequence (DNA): TGCGCCAGCAGCCAAGTTCACACCGGGGAGCTGTTTTTT. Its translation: CASSQVHTGELFF.

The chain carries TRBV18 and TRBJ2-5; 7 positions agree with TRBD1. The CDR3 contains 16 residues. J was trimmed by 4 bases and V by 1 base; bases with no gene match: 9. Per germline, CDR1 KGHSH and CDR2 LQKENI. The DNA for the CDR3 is TGTGCCAGCTCACCACTCGACAGGGTCGGGTTAGAGACCCAGTACTTC. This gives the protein CASSPLDRVGLETQYF. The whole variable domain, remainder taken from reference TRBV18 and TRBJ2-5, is NAGVMQNPRHLVRRRGQEARLRCSPMKGHSHVYWYRQLPEEGLKFMVYLQKENIIDESGMPKERFSAEFPKEGPSILRIQQVVRGDSAAYFCASSPLDRVGLETQYFGPGTRLLVL.

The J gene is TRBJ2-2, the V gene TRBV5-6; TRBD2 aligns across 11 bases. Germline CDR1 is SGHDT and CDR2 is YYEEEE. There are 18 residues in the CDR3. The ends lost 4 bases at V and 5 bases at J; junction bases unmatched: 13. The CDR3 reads CASSILWSSGRATGELFF. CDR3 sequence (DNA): TGTGCCAGCAGCATCTTATGGAGTAGCGGGAGGGCAACCGGGGAGCTGTTTTTT.

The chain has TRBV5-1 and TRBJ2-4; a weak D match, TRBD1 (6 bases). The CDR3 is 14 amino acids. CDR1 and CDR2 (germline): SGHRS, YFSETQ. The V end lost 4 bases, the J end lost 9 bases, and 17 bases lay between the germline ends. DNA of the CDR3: TGCGCCAGCAGCCAGGGGACCGAAGGGGGCATTCAGTACTTC. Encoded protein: CASSQGTEGGIQYF.

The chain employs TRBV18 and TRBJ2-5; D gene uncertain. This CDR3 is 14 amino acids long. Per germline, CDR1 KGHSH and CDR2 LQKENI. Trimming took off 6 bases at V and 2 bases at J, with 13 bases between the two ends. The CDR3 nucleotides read TGTGCCAGCTCGCCCTCCGAGGTACAAGAGACCCAGTACTTC. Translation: CASSPSEVQETQYF.

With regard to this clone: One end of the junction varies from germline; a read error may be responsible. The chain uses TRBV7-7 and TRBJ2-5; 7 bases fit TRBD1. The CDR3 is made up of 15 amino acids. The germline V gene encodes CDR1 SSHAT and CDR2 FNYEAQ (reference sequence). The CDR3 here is CASSPNTGDAETQYF. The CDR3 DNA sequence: TGTGCTAGCAGCCCAAACACAGGGGACGCAGAGACCCAGTACTTC.

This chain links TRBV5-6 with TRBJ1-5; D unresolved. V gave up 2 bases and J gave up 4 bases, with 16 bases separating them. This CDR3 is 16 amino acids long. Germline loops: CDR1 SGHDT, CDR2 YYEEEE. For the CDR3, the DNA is TGTGCCAGCAGCTTCAAGTCTAACGGGAGAAATCAGCCCCAGCATTTT. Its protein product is CASSFKSNGRNQPQHF.

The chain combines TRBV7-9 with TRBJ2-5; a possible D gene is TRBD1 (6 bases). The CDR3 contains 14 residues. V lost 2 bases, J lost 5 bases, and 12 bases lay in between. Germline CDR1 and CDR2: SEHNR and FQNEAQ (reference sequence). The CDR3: CASSLWDIRETQYF. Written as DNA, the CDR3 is TGTGCCAGCAGCTTATGGGACATAAGGGAGACCCAGTACTTC.

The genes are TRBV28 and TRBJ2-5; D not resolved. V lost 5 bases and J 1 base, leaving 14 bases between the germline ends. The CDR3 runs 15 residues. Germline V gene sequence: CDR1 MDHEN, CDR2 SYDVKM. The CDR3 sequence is CASSELTEGQETQYF. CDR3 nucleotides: TGTGCCAGCAGTGAACTGACGGAAGGCCAAGAGACCCAGTACTTC.

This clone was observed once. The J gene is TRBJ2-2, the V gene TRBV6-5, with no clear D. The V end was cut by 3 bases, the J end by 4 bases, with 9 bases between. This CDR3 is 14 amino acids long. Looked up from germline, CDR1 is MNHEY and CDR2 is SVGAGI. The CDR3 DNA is TGTGCCAGCAGTTATTCCGGGCGCACCGGGGAGCTGTTTTTT. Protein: CASSYSGRTGELFF.

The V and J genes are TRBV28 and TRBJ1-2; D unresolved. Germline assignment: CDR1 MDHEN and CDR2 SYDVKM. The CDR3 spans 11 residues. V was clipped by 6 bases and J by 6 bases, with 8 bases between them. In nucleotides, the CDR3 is TGTGCCAGCAGCCAAAACGATGGCTACACCTTC. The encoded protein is CASSQNDGYTF.

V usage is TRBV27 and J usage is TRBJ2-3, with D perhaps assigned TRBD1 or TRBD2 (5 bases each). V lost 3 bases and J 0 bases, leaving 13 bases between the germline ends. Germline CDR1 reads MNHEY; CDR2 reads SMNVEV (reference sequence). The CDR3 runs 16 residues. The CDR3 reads CASSFGVGVSTDTQYF. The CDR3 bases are TGTGCCAGCAGTTTCGGTGTGGGGGTAAGCACAGATACGCAGTATTTT.

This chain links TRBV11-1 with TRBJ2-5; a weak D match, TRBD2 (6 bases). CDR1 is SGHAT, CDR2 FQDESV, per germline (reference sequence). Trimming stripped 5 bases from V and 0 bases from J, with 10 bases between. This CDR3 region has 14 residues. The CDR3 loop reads CASSPGGNQETQYF. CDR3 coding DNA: TGTGCCAGCAGCCCTGGGGGGAACCAAGAGACCCAGTACTTC.

The CDR3 is CAISGLEGQGVEWNTGELFF. CDR3 sequence (DNA): TGTGCCATCAGTGGTCTCGAGGGACAGGGGGTGGAGTGGAACACCGGGGAGCTGTTTTTT. The V call is TRBV10-3, the J call TRBJ2-2; 11 bases line up with TRBD1. The CDR3 is 20 amino acids. Per germline, CDR1 ENHRY and CDR2 SYGVKD. Germline trimming cut 4 bases from V and 1 base from J; bases unmatched to any gene: 14.

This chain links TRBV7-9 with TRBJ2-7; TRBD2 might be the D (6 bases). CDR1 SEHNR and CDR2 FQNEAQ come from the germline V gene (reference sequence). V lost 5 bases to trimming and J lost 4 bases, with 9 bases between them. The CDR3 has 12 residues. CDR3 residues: CASSETSYEQYF. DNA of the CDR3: TGTGCCAGCAGCGAGACTAGTTACGAGCAGTACTTC.

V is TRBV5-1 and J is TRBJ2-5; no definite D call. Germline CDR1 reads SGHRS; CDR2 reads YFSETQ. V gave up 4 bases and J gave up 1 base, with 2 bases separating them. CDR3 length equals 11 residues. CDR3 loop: CASSIQETQYF. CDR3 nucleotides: TGCGCCAGCAGCATCCAAGAGACCCAGTACTTC. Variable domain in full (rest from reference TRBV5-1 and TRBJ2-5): KAGVTQTPRYLIKTRGQQVTLSCSPISGHRSVSWYQQTPGQGLQFLFEYFSETQRNKGNFPGRFSGRQFSNSRSEMNVSTLELGDSALYLCASSIQETQYFGPGTRLLVL.

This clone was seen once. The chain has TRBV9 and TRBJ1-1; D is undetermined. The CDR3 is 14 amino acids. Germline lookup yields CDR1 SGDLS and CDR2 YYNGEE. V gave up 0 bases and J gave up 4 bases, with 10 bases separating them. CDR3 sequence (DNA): TGTGCCAGCAGCGTAGCTGGGGTTTTCACTGAAGCTTTCTTT. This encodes CASSVAGVFTEAFF.

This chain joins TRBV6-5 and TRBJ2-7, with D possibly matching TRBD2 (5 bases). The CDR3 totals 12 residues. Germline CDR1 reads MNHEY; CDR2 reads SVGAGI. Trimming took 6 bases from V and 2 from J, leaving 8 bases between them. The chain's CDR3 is CASSGDTYEQYF. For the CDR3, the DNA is TGTGCCAGCAGCGGGGATACCTACGAGCAGTACTTC.